This passage covers 30 T cell receptor beta chains from one sample sequenced in a study of blood T cell repertoires in COVID-19. Clones were sequenced by immunoSEQ multiplex PCR, and TCRdb holds only the in-frame ones, with some missing. The sample holds under 80,000 clones, 70% to 80% seen once. The sample taken for sequencing was peripheral blood. All receptors derive from a man older than 75 with active or convalescent COVID-19.

V gene TRBV28 combines with J gene TRBJ1-6; 7 bases align to TRBD1. After removal of 2 bases from V and 7 bases from J, the junction contained 5 bases not matched to a gene. Germline lookup yields CDR1 MDHEN and CDR2 SYDVKM. CDR3 length: 15 residues. DNA for the CDR3: TGTGCCAGCAGTTTAGGGGGGACAGTAAATTCACCCCTCCACTTT. Protein: CASSLGGTVNSPLHF.

This clone was found many times. This chain uses TRBV19 with TRBJ1-6, with 7 bases lining up with TRBD1. The CDR3 has 15 residues. The germline gives CDR1 LNHDA, CDR2 SQIVND (reference sequence). The V gene end was trimmed by 7 bases and the J gene end by 7 bases; junction bases not matched to a gene: 10. CDR3 nucleotides: TGTGCCAGTACTCGTCCGGGACAGACCAATTCACCCCTCCACTTT. Amino acids: CASTRPGQTNSPLHF.

V and J are TRBV6-5 and TRBJ1-1, with D possibly TRBD1 on 5 matching bases. CDR1 is MNHEY, CDR2 SVGAGI, per germline. Between the trimmed V and J ends, which lost 5 bases and 3 bases, there was a span of 10 bases. The CDR3 runs to 13 residues. CDR3 DNA sequence: TGTGCCAGCAGTATGGGGCCGGACACTGAAGCTTTCTTT. Its protein product is CASSMGPDTEAFF.

The rearrangement joins TRBV4-1 to TRBJ2-3, with D possibly matching TRBD1 (5 bases). V lost 5 bases and J 5 bases, leaving 23 bases between the germline ends. The germline CDR1 and CDR2 sequences are MGHRA and YSYEKL. CDR3 length: 17 amino acids. The CDR3 nucleotides are TGCGCCAGCAGCTTAGAAGGACAATTCTCAGCAGGAGATACGCAGTATTTT. Its protein product is CASSLEGQFSAGDTQYF.

The chain links TRBV19 to TRBJ1-5; D possibly corresponds to TRBD1 (5 bases). The V end lost 5 bases, the J end lost 7 bases, and 18 bases lay between the germline ends. This CDR3 is built from 15 residues. Germline CDR1 LNHDA, CDR2 SQIVND (reference sequence). CDR3 coding DNA: TGTGCCAGTAGTCCCCGTGGGCAGGGTGAGCAGCCCCAGCATTTT. This sequence encodes CASSPRGQGEQPQHF.

In its sample, this clone was seen once. The V gene is TRBV5-4, the J gene TRBJ1-1; weak D call: TRBD1 (6 bases). The CDR3 has 13 amino acids. Trimming removed 4 bases from V and 6 bases from J, with 13 bases in between. Germline values: CDR1 SGHNT, CDR2 YYREEE (reference sequence). In DNA, the CDR3 is TGTGCCAGCAGCCTGGGACATTACTCTGAAGCTTTCTTT. Its protein is CASSLGHYSEAFF. Full variable domain (missing parts from reference TRBV5-4 and TRBJ1-1): ETGVTQSPTHLIKTRGQQVTLRCSSQSGHNTVSWYQQALGQGPQFIFQYYREEENGRGNFPPRFSGLQFPNYSSELNVNALELDDSALYLCASSLGHYSEAFFGQGTRLTVV.

The J gene is TRBJ1-2, the V gene TRBV24-1, with TRBD1 as a possible D gene (6 bases). The length of the CDR3 is 14 residues. Looked up from germline, CDR1 is KGHDR and CDR2 is SFDVKD. Deletions cut 0 bases from V and 4 bases from J, with 8 bases between. The CDR3 DNA reads as TGTGCCACCAGTGATTTGCGCAGGGGCTATGGCTACACCTTC. Translated, it gives CATSDLRRGYGYTF.

This chain uses TRBV29-1 with TRBJ2-2, with a tentative D call TRBD1 (5 bases). CDR3 length: 13 residues. Germline values: CDR1 SQVTM, CDR2 ANQGSEA. Trimming stripped 7 bases from V and 7 bases from J, with 16 bases between. The CDR3 region is CSGEAGLGGELFF. The CDR3 DNA sequence: TGCAGCGGAGAAGCAGGGCTCGGCGGGGAGCTGTTTTTT.

The chain recombines TRBV7-9 with TRBJ2-2; D not resolved. The CDR3 contains 15 residues. Trimming stripped 6 bases from V and 1 base from J, with 12 bases between. In germline, CDR1 is SEHNR, CDR2 FQNEAQ (reference sequence). The CDR3: CASRPRYGNTGELFF. In DNA form, the CDR3 reads TGTGCCAGCAGACCGCGGTACGGGAACACCGGGGAGCTGTTTTTT.

The table lists this clone with a few counts. The V and J genes are TRBV3-1 (or the pseudogene TRBV3-2) and TRBJ2-7; no firm D call. Germline lookup yields CDR1 LGHDT and CDR2 YNNKEL (reference sequence). Trimming left V 3 bases short and J 7 bases short, with 7 bases between. The CDR3 loop spans 11 amino acids. The CDR3 DNA reads TGTGCCAGCAGCCAGAGTTGGGAGCAGTACTTC. Amino acid sequence: CASSQSWEQYF.

This chain connects TRBV7-2 to TRBJ1-1; 7 bases align to TRBD1. The V gene end was trimmed by 0 bases and the J gene end by 5 bases; junction bases not matched to a gene: 6. CDR1 and CDR2 from the germline V gene are SGHTA and FQGNSA. The CDR3 runs to 15 residues. Here the CDR3 DNA reads TGTGCCAGCAGCTTAGCTCTGCAGGGGGTTACTGAAGCTTTCTTT. Its protein is CASSLALQGVTEAFF. The whole variable domain, remainder taken from reference TRBV7-2 and TRBJ1-1, is GAGVSQSPSNKVTEKGKDVELRCDPISGHTALYWYRQSLGQGLEFLIYFQGNSAPDKSGLPSDRFSAERTGGSVSTLTIQRTQQEDSAVYLCASSLALQGVTEAFFGQGTRLTVV.

The genes are TRBV4-1 and TRBJ1-1; tentatively, D is TRBD1 (5 bases). Trimming took off 9 bases at V and 0 bases at J, with 11 bases between the two ends. The CDR3 is made up of 13 amino acids. Per the germline V gene, CDR1 is MGHRA and CDR2 is YSYEKL. CDR3 coding DNA: TGCGCCAGTAGGGGTTCGGTGAACACTGAAGCTTTCTTT. Its protein is CASRGSVNTEAFF.

The chain uses TRBV7-9 and TRBJ2-5, with 10 bases fitting TRBD1. V was clipped by 5 bases and J by 2 bases; unmatched bases: 5. The length of the CDR3 is 15 residues. Per the germline V gene, CDR1 is SEHNR and CDR2 is FQNEAQ (reference sequence). CDR3 protein: CASSPGQGSQETQYF. CDR3 nucleotide sequence: TGTGCCAGCAGCCCGGGACAGGGGTCACAAGAGACCCAGTACTTC.

This chain connects TRBV19 to TRBJ2-3; 12 bases agree with TRBD2. Losses at the gene ends were 6 bases for V and 4 bases for J; bases not matched to a gene: 8. The germline CDR1 and CDR2 sequences are LNHDA and SQIVND (reference sequence). This CDR3 comprises 16 residues. The CDR3 bases are TGTGCCAGTAGCCGACAACTAGCGGGGGGAGCAGATACGCAGTATTTT. This translates into CASSRQLAGGADTQYF.

This clone was found once. The chain couples TRBV5-1 to TRBJ1-4; the match to TRBD1 covers 10 bases. Looked up from germline, CDR1 is SGHRS and CDR2 is YFSETQ. There are 15 residues in the CDR3. V shed 3 bases and J 8 bases; nucleotides not matched to a gene: 7. The CDR3 DNA reads as TGCGCCAGCAGCTGGGCGGGGACAGGGGAGGAAAAACTGTTTTTT. This sequence encodes CASSWAGTGEEKLFF.

The DNA of the CDR3 is TGTGCCAGCAGCCCCAGGACAGGGTTGGAGACCCAGTACTTC. Encoded protein: CASSPRTGLETQYF. The chain is built from TRBV9 and TRBJ2-5; 8 bases fit TRBD1. The V and J ends lost 4 bases and 5 bases, in that order; junction bases with no gene match: 7. Germline assignment: CDR1 SGDLS and CDR2 YYNGEE. The length of the CDR3 is 14 residues.

The chain joins TRBV28 to TRBJ2-1; D is possibly TRBD1 (6 bases). Trimming took off 2 bases at V and 7 bases at J, with 9 bases between the two ends. The CDR3 totals 13 residues. Germline V gene data show CDR1 as MDHEN and CDR2 as SYDVKM. CDR3 region: CASSLPGQNEQFF. CDR3 bases: TGTGCCAGCAGTTTACCGGGACAAAATGAGCAGTTCTTC.

This sequence joins TRBV3-1 (or the pseudogene TRBV3-2) and TRBJ1-2, with TRBD1 as a possible D gene (5 bases). From germline, CDR1 is LGHDT and CDR2 YNNKEL (reference sequence). This CDR3 spans 13 amino acids. Trimming took off 5 bases at V and 7 bases at J, with 14 bases between the two ends. CDR3 amino acids: CASSSRGYSGYTF. In DNA, the CDR3 is TGTGCCAGCAGCTCGCGGGGGTACTCTGGCTACACCTTC.

The rearrangement joins TRBV24-1 to TRBJ2-2, with 8 bases aligning to TRBD1. V gave up 9 bases and J gave up 5 bases; unmatched junction bases: 4. The germline gives CDR1 KGHDR, CDR2 SFDVKD. This CDR3 region has 13 residues. CDR3 sequence: CATADRATGELFF. CDR3 coding DNA: TGTGCCACCGCGGACAGGGCAACCGGGGAGCTGTTTTTT.

The chain joins TRBV12-3 or TRBV12-4 to TRBJ1-1, with D hard to call. Trimming took 6 bases from V and 10 from J, leaving 15 bases between them. The CDR3 totals 12 residues. The CDR3 region has the DNA TGTGCCAGCAGCGCCGACGGGTTACTAGCTTTCTTT. Translation: CASSADGLLAFF.

The J gene is TRBJ2-7, the V gene TRBV29-1; D remains ambiguous. Between the trimmed V and J ends, which lost 6 bases and 2 bases, there was a span of 11 bases. This CDR3 has 12 residues. CDR1 and CDR2 from the germline V gene are SQVTM and ANQGSEA. This chain's CDR3 is CSVARGAYEQYF. The CDR3 nucleotides are TGCAGCGTCGCCCGAGGTGCCTACGAGCAGTACTTC.

At least ten counts were recorded for this clone. This sequence joins TRBV19 and TRBJ2-1, with 11 bases fitting TRBD2. The CDR3 has 15 amino acids. CDR1 LNHDA and CDR2 SQIVND come from the germline V gene (reference sequence). Trimming took 2 bases from V and 7 from J; bases not matched to a gene: 4. CDR3 sequence reads: CASSIIAGGRNEQFF. CDR3 sequence (DNA): TGTGCCAGTAGTATAATAGCGGGAGGGAGGAATGAGCAGTTCTTC.

This clone came up once. The J gene is TRBJ1-6, the V gene TRBV4-3; 9 bases line up with TRBD1. This CDR3 spans 16 amino acids. The V segment lost 4 bases and the J segment 6 bases; nucleotides outside the gene matches: 7. The germline V gene encodes CDR1 LGHNA and CDR2 YSLEER. The CDR3 DNA is TGCGCCAGCAGCCCTTCGGAGGACAGGGGTAATTCACCCCTCCACTTT. Translated, it gives CASSPSEDRGNSPLHF.

The V gene is TRBV5-1, the J gene TRBJ2-1; 11 nucleotides align to TRBD2. V trimming: 2 bases; J trimming: 8 bases; junction bases outside the gene matches: 6. This CDR3 has 15 residues. CDR1 and CDR2 from the germline V gene are SGHRS and YFSETQ. The CDR3 DNA reads TGCGCCAGCAGCTTAACTAGCGGGGGAGTCGATGAGCAGTTCTTC. Its protein is CASSLTSGGVDEQFF.

The V gene is TRBV25-1, the J gene TRBJ2-7; maybe TRBD2 (5 bases). The germline V gene encodes CDR1 MGHDK and CDR2 SYGVNS. Between the trimmed V and J ends, which lost 4 bases and 4 bases, there was a span of 14 bases. The CDR3 spans 14 residues. The CDR3 spells CASSGRTGGYEQYF. In nucleotides, the CDR3 is TGTGCCAGCAGTGGACGAACGGGCGGGTACGAGCAGTACTTC.

This clone was recorded only once. V and J are TRBV7-2 and TRBJ2-5; maybe TRBD2 (7 bases). The CDR3 covers 16 residues. The germline V and J ends were trimmed by 2 bases and 2 bases, with 15 bases remaining between them. Germline V gene sequence: CDR1 SGHTA, CDR2 FQGNSA. The CDR3 sequence is CASSLKGGGAQETQYF. In DNA form, the CDR3 reads TGTGCCAGCAGCTTAAAAGGCGGGGGCGCACAAGAGACCCAGTACTTC.

The chain is built from TRBV4-2 and TRBJ2-5, with 9 bases that match TRBD2. Germline V gives CDR1 LGHNA, CDR2 YNFKEQ. The CDR3 consists of 15 residues. After removal of 4 bases from V and 1 base from J, the junction contained 4 bases not matched to a gene. CDR3 bases: TGTGCCAGCAGCCGGACTAGCGACATCCAAGAGACCCAGTACTTC. Translated, it gives CASSRTSDIQETQYF.

This clone appeared a few times. CDR3 sequence: CASRVEKLFF. In nucleotides, the CDR3 is TGTGCCAGTCGAGTTGAAAAACTGTTTTTT. The rearrangement joins TRBV2 to TRBJ1-4; no definite D call. Trimming took 9 bases from V and 7 from J, leaving 6 bases between them. From germline, CDR1 is SNHLY and CDR2 FYNNEI. This CDR3 has 10 residues.

The V gene is TRBV19, the J gene TRBJ2-2; TRBD1 agrees at 9 bases. Germline V gives CDR1 LNHDA, CDR2 SQIVND (reference sequence). The CDR3 loop spans 14 amino acids. V shed 6 bases and J 3 bases; nucleotides not matched to a gene: 2. In nucleotides, the CDR3 is TGTGCCAGTAGATGGACAGGGGACACCGGGGAGCTGTTTTTT. Its protein is CASRWTGDTGELFF.

The chain joins TRBV28 to TRBJ1-2; D remains unclear. The CDR3 covers 11 residues. CDR1 and CDR2 from the germline V gene are MDHEN and SYDVKM. Trimming took off 4 bases at V and 6 bases at J, with 6 bases between the two ends. The CDR3 region is CASSSVDGYTF. The CDR3 nucleotides read TGTGCCAGCAGTTCTGTAGATGGCTACACCTTC.